A single sample gave rise to the 7 T cell receptor beta chains below, sequenced in a study of blood T cell repertoires in COVID-19. Data came from immunoSEQ multiplex PCR; TCRdb stores just in-frame clones and leaves some out. Among about 220,000 clones, roughly 80% were seen once, and the ten largest hold roughly 5.3%. Sequencing was done on a sample of peripheral blood. The receptor source for this set is a woman aged 60 to 75 who had recovered from COVID-19.

This rearrangement joins TRBV5-8 to TRBJ2-5, with 7 bases lining up with TRBD2. V lost 0 bases and J lost 4; bases outside the gene matches: 6. Germline lookup yields CDR1 SGHTS and CDR2 YDEGEE. This CDR3 has 15 residues. This CDR3 is CASSLGQRGGETQYF. DNA of the CDR3: TGTGCCAGCAGCTTGGGCCAGCGGGGAGGAGAGACCCAGTACTTC. Using reference TRBV5-8 and TRBJ2-5 for the parts outside the CDR3, the full variable domain is EAGVTQSPTHLIKTRGQQATLRCSPISGHTSVYWYQQALGLGLQFLLWYDEGEERNRGNFPPRFSGRQFPNYSSELNVNALELEDSALYLCASSLGQRGGETQYFGPGTRLLVL.

The V call is TRBV9, the J call TRBJ2-1; 8 positions agree with TRBD2. Per germline, CDR1 SGDLS and CDR2 YYNGEE. The CDR3 spans 15 residues. J gave up 4 bases and V 1 base, and 4 bases lay outside the gene matches. The CDR3 reads CASSVTSSGYNEQFF. CDR3 DNA: TGTGCCAGCAGCGTAACTTCTAGCGGGTACAATGAGCAGTTCTTC.

The V and J genes are TRBV6-1 and TRBJ2-3; a possible D gene is TRBD2 (6 bases). The CDR3 runs to 15 residues. Germline V lookup: CDR1 MNHNS, CDR2 SASEGT. V was trimmed by 3 bases and J by 1 base, leaving 11 bases between them. CDR3 loop: CASSEWGVRTDTQYF. CDR3 DNA sequence: TGTGCCAGCAGTGAGTGGGGGGTCCGCACAGATACGCAGTATTTT.

This clone was found a few times. The chain recombines TRBV7-8 with TRBJ2-2, with TRBD2 identical over 10 bases. CDR1 is SGHVS, CDR2 FQNEAQ, per germline. This CDR3 comprises 16 residues. J lost 6 bases, V lost 5 bases, and 9 bases had no gene match. CDR3: CASSPTGTSASGELFF. CDR3 nucleotide sequence: TGTGCCAGCAGCCCAACCGGGACTAGCGCTTCCGGGGAGCTGTTTTTT.

The chain has TRBV19 and TRBJ1-5, with D perhaps TRBD1 (5 bases). Germline CDR1 is LNHDA and CDR2 is SQIVND (reference sequence). V lost 1 base, J lost 4 bases, and 14 bases lay in between. The CDR3 has 16 residues. The CDR3 here is CASSIVLGLPNQPQHF. The CDR3 DNA is TGTGCCAGTAGTATAGTTTTGGGACTGCCGAATCAGCCCCAGCATTTT.

The chain combines TRBV6-5 with TRBJ1-5; D is unclear. CDR3 size: 14 residues. Trimming removed 3 bases at V and 7 bases at J, with 13 bases between. Germline CDR1 and CDR2: MNHEY and SVGAGI. The CDR3 protein is CASSYGRGTQPQHF. The CDR3 coding sequence is TGTGCCAGCAGTTATGGGCGGGGAACGCAGCCCCAGCATTTT.

The chain links TRBV7-3 to TRBJ2-3, with a possible D match to TRBD1 (5 bases). The CDR3 runs 14 residues. V was pared by 5 bases and J by 4 bases, with 13 bases between. Germline V gene data show CDR1 as SGHTA and CDR2 as FQGTGA. Written as DNA, the CDR3 is TGTGCCAGCAGCGAGGACAATGCGGCAGATACGCAGTATTTT. Protein product: CASSEDNAADTQYF.